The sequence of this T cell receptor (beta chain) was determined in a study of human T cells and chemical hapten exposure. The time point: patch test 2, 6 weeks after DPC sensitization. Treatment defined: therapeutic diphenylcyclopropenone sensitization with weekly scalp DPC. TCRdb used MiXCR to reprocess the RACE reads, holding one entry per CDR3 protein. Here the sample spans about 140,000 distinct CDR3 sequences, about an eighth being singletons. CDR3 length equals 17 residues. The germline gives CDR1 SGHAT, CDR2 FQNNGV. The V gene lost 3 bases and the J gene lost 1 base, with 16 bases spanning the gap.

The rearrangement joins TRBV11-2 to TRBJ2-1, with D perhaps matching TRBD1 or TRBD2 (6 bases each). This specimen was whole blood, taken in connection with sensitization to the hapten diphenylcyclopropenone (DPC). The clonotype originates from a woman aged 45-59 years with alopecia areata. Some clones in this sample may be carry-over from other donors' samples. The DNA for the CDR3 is TGTGCCAGCAGCTTCTTTGGCCCGGGGGCTTCCTACAATGAGCAGTTCTTC. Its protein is CASSFFGPGASYNEQFF.